This TCR beta chain was retrieved from a study of T cells expressing NK-cell markers. Following a re-call of the 5' RACE reads, TCRdb has one entry per CDR3 protein and lacks DNA. This sample's table has 150,000 to 200,000 distinct CDR3 sequences. This TCR came from a woman aged 18 to 75 in good health. The sequencing sample was made of blood T cells: a sorted CD56 or NKG2C T cell subset, CD4+ or CD8+ T cells, or bulk PBMC T cells (not recorded which).

CDR3 region: CSARDLRYNEQFF. The chain joins TRBV20-1 to TRBJ2-1. Germline V gene data show CDR1 as DFQATT and CDR2 as SNEGSKA (reference sequence). This CDR3 has 13 amino acids.